This T cell receptor (beta chain) was observed in a study of type 1 regulatory T cells. As for the study in general: T-allo10 is a Tr1-enriched, alloantigen-specific CD4 T cell product made in vitro. Notes on the study in general: Compared with non-Tr1 cells, Tr1 cells showed a narrower TCR repertoire.

TCRdb re-derived calls from the reads in MiXCR, one entry per CDR3 protein. The profile shows about 60,000 distinct CDR3 sequences, approximately 60% of them singletons. The CDR3 is 16 amino acids. The germline V gene encodes CDR1 SEHNR and CDR2 FQNEAQ (reference sequence). V was pared by 0 bases and J by 3 bases, with 6 bases of the junction left unmatched. About this clonotype: The target antigen is unknown.

The clonotype was recovered from a human donor in good health. The sample taken for sequencing was cultured non-Tr1 T cells, either the whole culture or a sorted T cell fraction (not recorded which). The V gene is TRBV7-9, the J gene TRBJ1-2; 8 positions agree with TRBD1. Here the CDR3 DNA reads TGTGCCAGCAGCTTAGCCGGGACAGGCATTGACTATGGCTACACCTTC. Translated: CASSLAGTGIDYGYTF.